Listed below are T cell receptor beta chains from one sample, sequenced in a study of regulatory T cells in long-lasting Graves disease. TCRdb reprocessed the multiplex PCR reads via MiXCR and lists one record per CDR3 protein. The table includes roughly 500,000 distinct CDR3 sequences, around an eighth detected once. A further study also used this sample, focusing on T cells in Graves' hyperthyroidism and ophthalmopathy.

The sample was peripheral blood mononuclear cells (PBMCs), taken at new diagnosis, from a patient treated with antithyroid drugs. The receptor source for this set is a man aged 25 to 45 with Graves disease. CDR3s leave out the opening cysteine and the closing phenylalanine or tryptophan. Fields, in order: J gene, D gene, V gene, CDR3 protein. The D gene is left open where the match is weak.

TRBJ2-7 . TRBV5-5 ASSQIQGPDEQY
TRBJ1-1 . TRBV30 AWIPRTEAF
TRBJ2-3 TRBD2 TRBV20-1 SARRGSGSVTDTQY
TRBJ2-1 TRBD2 TRBV20-1 SAGQLAGGPYNEQF
TRBJ2-6 . TRBV24-1 ATSEAGSSGANVLT
TRBJ1-6 . TRBV12-3/TRBV12-4 ASSLGAKSSPLH
TRBJ1-1 . TRBV25-1 ASSEWDTEAF
TRBJ2-3 . TRBV12-5 ASGLRGPDTQY
TRBJ1-1 . TRBV5-1 ASSLSGEGVTF
TRBJ1-2 TRBD1 TRBV19 ASSIDRARGYGYT
TRBJ2-7 TRBD1 TRBV29-1 SVATGAREQY
TRBJ2-7 TRBD2 TRBV12-3/TRBV12-4 ASTLGLAGGGYEQY
TRBJ2-3 TRBD1 TRBV7-8 ASSRDRGSNTQY
TRBJ1-1 TRBD1 TRBV12-3/TRBV12-4 ASRTTGVGTEAF
TRBJ1-2 . TRBV25-1 ASSGPGGAGYT
TRBJ2-7 TRBD1 TRBV11-2 ASSLEMGTGSHEQY
TRBJ2-5 . TRBV30 AWSLSSQETQY
TRBJ1-1 . TRBV14 ASSQDSVSGREAF
TRBJ2-1 TRBD1 TRBV2 ASRTDRVHNEQF
TRBJ1-1 . TRBV7-9 ASSLDGGGSTEAS
TRBJ2-7 TRBD2 TRBV24-1 ATSESSGAYEQY
TRBJ2-1 TRBD1 TRBV2 ASSGQVGHEQF
TRBJ2-7 . TRBV7-9 ASSLDWPSEQY
TRBJ1-2 TRBD1 TRBV24-1 ATSDSHGRGRPRGDGYT
TRBJ1-2 TRBD1 TRBV12-3/TRBV12-4 ASSLGDSYGYT
TRBJ2-7 . TRBV18 ASSPRGSREQY
TRBJ2-1 TRBD2 TRBV27 ASRLRSAGGPGEQF
TRBJ1-1 . TRBV6-5 ASSLVTHSKNTEAF
TRBJ2-2 TRBD2 TRBV24-1 ATSAPVIFVPGGASKTNTGELF
TRBJ2-2 . TRBV12-3/TRBV12-4 ASRAALLDYANTGELF
TRBJ2-5 TRBD2 TRBV12-5 ASADGLAGEETQY
TRBJ1-4 . TRBV6-1 ASSPPAGEKLF
TRBJ1-2 . TRBV20-1 SAVRQSNYGYT
TRBJ1-2 . TRBV20-1 SASDGAGYT
TRBJ2-3 TRBD1 TRBV12-3/TRBV12-4 ASTSLTGATDTQY
TRBJ2-5 . TRBV29-1 AWAEETQY
TRBJ2-4 . TRBV12-3/TRBV12-4 ASTIGVTKNIQY
TRBJ2-2 TRBD2 TRBV11-2 ASRHAPGLAVTGELF
TRBJ2-2 . TRBV30 AWNLGVTGELF
TRBJ1-4 . TRBV27 ASRSPGAGEKLF
TRBJ2-5 . TRBV20-1 SAKGQGETQY
TRBJ2-2 TRBD2 TRBV2 ASANQDVTGTLAGATGELF
TRBJ2-7 TRBD2 TRBV27 ASSNFPGLAGVEQY
TRBJ1-2 . TRBV10-3 AISGYELTYGYT
TRBJ1-2 . TRBV24-1 ATSEGRFENYGYT
TRBJ1-6 . TRBV27 ASSFGAINSPLH
TRBJ2-3 TRBD2 TRBV12-3/TRBV12-4 ASSLSPGGSGTQY
TRBJ2-7 . TRBV29-1 SVTLSGTYEQY
TRBJ2-7 . TRBV2 ASMGASYEQY
TRBJ2-1 TRBD2 TRBV9 ASSARTSGGISYNEQF
TRBJ2-7 . TRBV11-2 ASSPPFRPYEQY
TRBJ2-1 . TRBV20-1 SASVWVGGYNEQF
TRBJ2-7 TRBD2 TRBV20-1 SAKELAGGPGGYEQY
TRBJ2-2 . TRBV11-3 ASSLFGQRYTGELF